These T cell receptor beta chains were read from a single sample in a study of CD4 and CD8 cells across lung adenocarcinoma regions. Using its own MiXCR run on the PCR reads, TCRdb lists one record per CDR3 protein. This table holds some 10,000 distinct CDR3 sequences, 40% to 55% found once. The sequenced sample consisted of CD8+ T cells from the margin of a lung tumor. Receptor source: a male donor with lung adenocarcinoma. The CD4 and CD8 labels of this study may be unreliable. The CDR3 runs from the conserved cysteine through the conserved F or W. D genes are given only for firm matches. Size is omitted from some rows. Given values are once, few, many or a class for expanded clones.

v_call	j_call	clone_size	cdr3_length	d_call	cdr3_nt	cdr3_aa
TRBV6-5	TRBJ2-5	.	14	.	TGTGCCAGCAGTTACAGCAGGGGTGGGGAGACCCAGTACTTC	CASSYSRGGETQYF
TRBV27	TRBJ2-1	.	16	.	TGTGCCAGCAGTTTAAGGGGGGTAGGCGCCAACAACATTCAGTTCTTC	CASSLRGVGANNIQFF
TRBV2	TRBJ2-5	.	13	.	TGTGCCAGCAGTGAGGAGGGGGGTGAGACCCAGTACTTC	CASSEEGGETQYF
TRBV10-1	TRBJ2-5	.	15	.	TGCGCCGCGGCGGTGGGGGCCCGAGACGCAGATACCCAGTACTTT	CAAAVGARDADTQYF
TRBV10-1	TRBJ2-3	.	15	TRBD2	TGCGCCAGCAGTGATTTAGCGGGAGGAATCGGGGCGCAGTATTTT	CASSDLAGGIGAQYF
TRBV12-3/TRBV12-4	TRBJ2-1	medium-sized	15	.	TGTGCCAGCAGTTTAACGTGGCAAAAAATCGATGAGCAGTTCTTC	CASSLTWQKIDEQFF
TRBV6-1	TRBJ2-1	.	15	TRBD2	TGTGCCAGCAACATAGAGACTAGCGGGACCGGTGAGCTGTTCTTT	CASNIETSGTGELFF
TRBV7-6	TRBJ2-1	medium-sized	13	TRBD2	TGTGCCGCAAGCGGGACCGCCTACAATGAGCAGTTCTTC	CAASGTAYNEQFF
TRBV10-1	TRBJ2-1	.	11	.	TGCGCCAGCAGGGAGGGGGGTGAGCAGTTCTTC	CASREGGEQFF
TRBV6-1	TRBJ2-7	many	16	.	TGTGCCAGCAGTGAAGCCGTGCAGCGAACCGCCTACGAGCAGTACTTC	CASSEAVQRTAYEQYF
TRBV12-3/TRBV12-4	TRBJ2-3	few	16	.	TGTGCCAGCAGTTTAGGAGCACAGCTTGGGGTGGGTACGCAGTATTTT	CASSLGAQLGVGTQYF
TRBV6-5	TRBJ2-1	few	13	.	TGTGCCAGCAGGTACCCAGTTACCTATGAGCAGTTCTTC	CASRYPVTYEQFF
TRBV6-5	TRBJ1-5	many	13	TRBD1	TGTGCCAGCAGTACCAGGGGGATTCAGCCCCAGCATTTT	CASSTRGIQPQHF
TRBV7-6	TRBJ2-5	many	13	.	TGTGCCAGCAGCTTAACTAGGCAAGAGACCCAGTACTTC	CASSLTRQETQYF
TRBV7-6	TRBJ2-3	.	17	.	TGTGCCAGCAGCCTAAGAACACAGCCAGTGAACACCGGTGAGCAGTATTTT	CASSLRTQPVNTGEQYF
TRBV6-2/TRBV6-3	TRBJ2-7	.	14	TRBD1	TGTGCCAGCAACATCCCGGGACAGGGACATGAGCAGTACTTC	CASNIPGQGHEQYF
TRBV6-1	TRBJ2-7	medium-sized	15	.	TGTGCCAGCAGTGGTGGACACGGCACCTCCTACGAGCAGTACTTC	CASSGGHGTSYEQYF
TRBV6-1	TRBJ2-6	medium-sized	17	.	TGTGCCAGCAGCCAGGGGCCGACGTCCTCTGGGGCCAACGTCCTGACTTTC	CASSQGPTSSGANVLTF
TRBV6-1	TRBJ1-2	few	14	.	TGTGCCAGCAGTGAATTGGGGGGCTACTATGGCTACACCTTC	CASSELGGYYGYTF
TRBV6-1	TRBJ2-7	few	12	.	TGTGCCAGCAGCCGTCGGGATTACGAGCAGTACTTC	CASSRRDYEQYF
TRBV6-1	TRBJ2-5	few	18	.	TGTGCCAGCGGGGGGGGGCAGGGGGCACGTCTGTGGGGCGAGACCCAGTACTTC	CASGGGQGARLWGETQYF
TRBV6-1	TRBJ1-2	few	15	.	TGTGCCAGCAGTGAGCAGGGAATAGCTAACTATGGCTACACCTTC	CASSEQGIANYGYTF
TRBV5-1	TRBJ2-5	many	15	.	TGCGCCAGCAGCTTGATAGGCAAGAGGGAAGAGACCCAGTACTTC	CASSLIGKREETQYF
TRBV10-2	TRBJ2-5	few	15	.	TGCGCCAGCAGCCTGCAGGGGAATTACCAAGAGACCCAGTACTTC	CASSLQGNYQETQYF
TRBV6-4	TRBJ2-3	medium-sized	12	.	TGTGCCAGCAGTGACTTCACAGATACGCAGTATTTT	CASSDFTDTQYF
TRBV5-6	TRBJ2-2	.	16	.	TGTGCCAGCAGCGCCTCACTGGCGAGGGGCGCCGGGGAGCTGTTTTTT	CASSASLARGAGELFF
TRBV11-3	TRBJ2-5	.	13	TRBD2	TGTGCCAGCGGACTAGCGGGAGTCTCAAAGCAGTACTTC	CASGLAGVSKQYF